This TCR beta chain was sequenced in a study of cytomegalovirus exposure and HLA in healthy donors. About the study: Earlier, about 179 million T cells were analyzed, and 117 million unique TCR beta sequences were found among them. Early on, a data release was issued that held roughly 86 million unique TCRs from HLA-typed donors.

Concerning this clone: As yet, its antigen is unknown.

The study's findings and limits: The study designated about 160 TCR beta chains cytomegalovirus-associated. Per a prior analysis, the majority of TCR beta V segments were productive roughly 90% or roughly 30% of the time.

Germline assignment: CDR1 MNHEY and CDR2 SMNVEV (reference sequence). Trimming took 3 bases from V and 4 from J, leaving 10 bases between them. The length of the CDR3 is 14 residues. PCR employed 60 Vbeta and 13 Jbeta primers. Libraries were prepared by immunoSEQ multiplex PCR; TCRdb keeps only in-frame clonotypes and omits some of them. The sample shows 150,000 to 200,000 clones, about 65% of them seen only once. The sample comprised PBMCs. This TCR came from a woman between 18 and 29 years old in good health and CMV-seropositive. The V gene is TRBV27, the J gene TRBJ1-5; D is ambiguous. CDR3 region: CASSLRAANQPQHF. The CDR3 nucleotides are TGTGCCAGCAGTTTGCGGGCTGCGAATCAGCCCCAGCATTTT.